The source of this T cell receptor (beta chain) is a study of T cell changes during pregnancy in multiple sclerosis. Using immunoSEQ multiplex PCR, the repertoire was profiled, and TCRdb retains in-frame clones only, with some absent. The sample includes 90,000 to 120,000 clones, about 94% of them seen just once. This clone was recorded only once. The germline V gene has CDR1 LGHNA and CDR2 YNFKEQ. J was trimmed by 2 bases and V by 1 base; bases with no gene match: 2. The CDR3 loop spans 14 amino acids. Sequencing was performed on peripheral blood, taken before pregnancy. The V gene is TRBV4-2, the J gene TRBJ2-7, with 7 bases matching TRBD2. This TCR came from a female donor with multiple sclerosis, enrolled in a pregnancy study. CDR3 amino acids: CASSQVAGTYEQYF. DNA for the CDR3: TGTGCCAGCAGCCAAGTAGCGGGCACCTACGAGCAGTACTTC.